This T cell receptor beta chain was identified in a study of blood T cells in healthy people across ages. Whole-study findings and limits: TCR beta diversity per million T cells fell roughly linearly with age. Diversity was higher, and naive CD4+ cells more numerous, in long-lived donors than in aged donors. Estimates based on one million T cells were treated as lower bounds.

The draw of peripheral blood yielded ten milliliters from each donor. A second PCR of 7 to 11 cycles used a sample-barcoded 5' primer and a J-beta primer mix. One entry per CDR3 protein, called by TCRdb with MiXCR from the 5' RACE reads. The table records 700,000 to 900,000 distinct CDR3 sequences, about 48% of them present only once. About this clonotype: Its cognate antigen is unknown.

From germline, CDR1 is GTSNPN and CDR2 SVGIG (reference sequence). V gave up 4 bases and J gave up 5 bases, with 18 bases separating them. The CDR3 contains 14 residues. V gene TRBV30 combines with J gene TRBJ2-7, with a weak D call TRBD2 (5 bases). This receptor was identified in an older man in good health. The sequencing sample was made of blood. CDR3 sequence (DNA): TGTGCCTGGAAGCGGTCGGGGATACTGGACGAGCAGTACTTC. Protein sequence: CAWKRSGILDEQYF.